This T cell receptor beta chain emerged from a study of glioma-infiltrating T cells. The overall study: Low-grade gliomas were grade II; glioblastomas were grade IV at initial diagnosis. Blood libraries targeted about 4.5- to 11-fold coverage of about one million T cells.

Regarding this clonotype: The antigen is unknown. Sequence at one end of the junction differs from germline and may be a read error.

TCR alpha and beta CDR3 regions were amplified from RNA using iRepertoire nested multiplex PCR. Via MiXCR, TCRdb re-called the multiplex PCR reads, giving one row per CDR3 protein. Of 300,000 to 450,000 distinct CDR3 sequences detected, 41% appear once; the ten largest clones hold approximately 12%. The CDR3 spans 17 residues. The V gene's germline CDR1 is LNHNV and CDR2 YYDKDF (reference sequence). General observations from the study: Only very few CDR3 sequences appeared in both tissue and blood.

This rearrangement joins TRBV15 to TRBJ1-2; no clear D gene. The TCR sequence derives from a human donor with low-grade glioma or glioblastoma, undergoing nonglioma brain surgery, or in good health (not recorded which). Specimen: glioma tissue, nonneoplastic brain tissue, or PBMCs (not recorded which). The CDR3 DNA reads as TGTGCCACCAGCGGAGATCTGCTCGAGGGAGAACGGGATGGCTACACCTTC. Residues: CATSGDLLEGERDGYTF.